This T cell receptor (beta chain) emerged from a study of regulatory T cells in long-lasting Graves disease (dated by TCRdb to about 2021). Study-wide context: To count as having persistent Graves' disease, a patient had to have received antithyroid drug treatment for over 5 years with TSH receptor autoantibodies remaining persistently positive. A total of around 35 samples underwent TCR sequencing, from some 13 patients with persistent Graves' disease and some 20 patients with newly diagnosed Graves' disease. Persistent Graves' disease patients in the clinical cohort had taken antithyroid drugs for 9.5 to 13 years on average. The study took place in China and was registered as a clinical trial. This study used TCR sequencing and RNA sequencing of peripheral blood to compare persistent Graves' disease patients against newly diagnosed Graves' disease patients.

The CDR3, from cysteine to phenylalanine, totals 14 residues. This entry keeps only the CDR3 DNA: 42 bases, framed from base 1. The germline V gene (reference sequence) sets CDR1 to SEHNR and CDR2 to FQNEAQ. Trimming at the junction amounts to 10 bases on V and 2 bases on J, and the germline ends lie 17 bases apart. The full study reports these points: Only the TCR beta chain was sequenced and analyzed. Persistent disease showed preferential use of TRBV28, TRBJ1-2 and TRBJ2-5, whereas newly diagnosed disease favored TRBV20-1 and TRBJ2-1. The study examined only peripheral blood because the primary lesion, thyroid tissue, could not be accessed. Lower TCR Shannon entropy and fewer highly expanded clones were observed in persistent Graves' disease patients than in newly diagnosed patients, which suggested clonal expansion. More public clonotypes were shared among persistent patients (roughly 3,000) than among newly diagnosed patients (roughly 1,000). The small sample size was acknowledged by the authors as a limitation that may reduce accuracy.

The library was generated by multiplex PCR. The reads were generated on an Illumina HiSeq 4000. iRepertoire HTBI primers and Arm-PCR amplification of CDR3 regions were used to construct TCR beta libraries. Before sequencing, the PCR products went through gel purification. As for the authors' bioinformatics: Across samples, 60 to 75 TRBV and 14 TRBJ segments were identified and used for gene usage analysis of CDR3 amino acid clonotypes. COPE and FqMerger were used to merge filtered high-quality paired reads into contigs. BLAST was used to align contigs to IMGT TRBV, TRBD and TRBJ reference genes, and CDR3 was defined according to IMGT. Highly expanded clones were defined as clonotypes with a frequency above 0.1%. Repertoire diversity was measured by Shannon entropy, and V-J evenness by the Gini coefficient. A clonotype was considered public if more than one individual shared it. TCRdb trimmed public reads at Q25 via fastp, called clones via MiXCR and kept in-frame beta chains. When rows share a CDR3 protein, they turn into one entry using the most common DNA and genes. The V and J calls follow TCRdb's processing rather than the paper's. This sample is represented by 650,000 to 700,000 distinct CDR3 sequences; approximately 29% of them were singletons. The biggest ten clones account for about two fifths of the sample.

This clonotype was seen more than once but under ten times. Its binding antigen is unknown. No clone much larger than this one lies a single base away; base qualities are absent. The sample's time point label, decoded: persistent/refractory GD, antithyroid drugs over 5 years with positive TRAb. RNA was extracted from PBMCs in TRIzol for both TCR sequencing and RNA sequencing. Graves' disease was diagnosed according to American Thyroid Association guidelines. The patients came from an endocrinology department in Xi'an, China. Each patient gave 7.5 to 10 milliliters of peripheral blood, collected in an EDTA anticoagulant tube. Ficoll Paque Plus density gradient separation was used to isolate PBMCs, and no further T cell sorting was performed. An Agilent 2100 Bioanalyzer and agarose gel were used to check RNA quality, while a NanoDrop 2000 measured RNA concentration.

The chain couples TRBV7-9 to TRBJ1-2, with TRBD1 as a weak D call on 5 bases. This sequence originates from a female donor with Graves disease. Sequences were derived from peripheral blood mononuclear cells (PBMCs), sampled when the disease was refractory, from a patient treated with antithyroid drugs. The CDR3 amino acid sequence is: CANVRPGLNYGYTF. The sequenced DNA: TGTGCCAACGTACGCCCAGGGTTGAACTATGGCTACACCTTC.